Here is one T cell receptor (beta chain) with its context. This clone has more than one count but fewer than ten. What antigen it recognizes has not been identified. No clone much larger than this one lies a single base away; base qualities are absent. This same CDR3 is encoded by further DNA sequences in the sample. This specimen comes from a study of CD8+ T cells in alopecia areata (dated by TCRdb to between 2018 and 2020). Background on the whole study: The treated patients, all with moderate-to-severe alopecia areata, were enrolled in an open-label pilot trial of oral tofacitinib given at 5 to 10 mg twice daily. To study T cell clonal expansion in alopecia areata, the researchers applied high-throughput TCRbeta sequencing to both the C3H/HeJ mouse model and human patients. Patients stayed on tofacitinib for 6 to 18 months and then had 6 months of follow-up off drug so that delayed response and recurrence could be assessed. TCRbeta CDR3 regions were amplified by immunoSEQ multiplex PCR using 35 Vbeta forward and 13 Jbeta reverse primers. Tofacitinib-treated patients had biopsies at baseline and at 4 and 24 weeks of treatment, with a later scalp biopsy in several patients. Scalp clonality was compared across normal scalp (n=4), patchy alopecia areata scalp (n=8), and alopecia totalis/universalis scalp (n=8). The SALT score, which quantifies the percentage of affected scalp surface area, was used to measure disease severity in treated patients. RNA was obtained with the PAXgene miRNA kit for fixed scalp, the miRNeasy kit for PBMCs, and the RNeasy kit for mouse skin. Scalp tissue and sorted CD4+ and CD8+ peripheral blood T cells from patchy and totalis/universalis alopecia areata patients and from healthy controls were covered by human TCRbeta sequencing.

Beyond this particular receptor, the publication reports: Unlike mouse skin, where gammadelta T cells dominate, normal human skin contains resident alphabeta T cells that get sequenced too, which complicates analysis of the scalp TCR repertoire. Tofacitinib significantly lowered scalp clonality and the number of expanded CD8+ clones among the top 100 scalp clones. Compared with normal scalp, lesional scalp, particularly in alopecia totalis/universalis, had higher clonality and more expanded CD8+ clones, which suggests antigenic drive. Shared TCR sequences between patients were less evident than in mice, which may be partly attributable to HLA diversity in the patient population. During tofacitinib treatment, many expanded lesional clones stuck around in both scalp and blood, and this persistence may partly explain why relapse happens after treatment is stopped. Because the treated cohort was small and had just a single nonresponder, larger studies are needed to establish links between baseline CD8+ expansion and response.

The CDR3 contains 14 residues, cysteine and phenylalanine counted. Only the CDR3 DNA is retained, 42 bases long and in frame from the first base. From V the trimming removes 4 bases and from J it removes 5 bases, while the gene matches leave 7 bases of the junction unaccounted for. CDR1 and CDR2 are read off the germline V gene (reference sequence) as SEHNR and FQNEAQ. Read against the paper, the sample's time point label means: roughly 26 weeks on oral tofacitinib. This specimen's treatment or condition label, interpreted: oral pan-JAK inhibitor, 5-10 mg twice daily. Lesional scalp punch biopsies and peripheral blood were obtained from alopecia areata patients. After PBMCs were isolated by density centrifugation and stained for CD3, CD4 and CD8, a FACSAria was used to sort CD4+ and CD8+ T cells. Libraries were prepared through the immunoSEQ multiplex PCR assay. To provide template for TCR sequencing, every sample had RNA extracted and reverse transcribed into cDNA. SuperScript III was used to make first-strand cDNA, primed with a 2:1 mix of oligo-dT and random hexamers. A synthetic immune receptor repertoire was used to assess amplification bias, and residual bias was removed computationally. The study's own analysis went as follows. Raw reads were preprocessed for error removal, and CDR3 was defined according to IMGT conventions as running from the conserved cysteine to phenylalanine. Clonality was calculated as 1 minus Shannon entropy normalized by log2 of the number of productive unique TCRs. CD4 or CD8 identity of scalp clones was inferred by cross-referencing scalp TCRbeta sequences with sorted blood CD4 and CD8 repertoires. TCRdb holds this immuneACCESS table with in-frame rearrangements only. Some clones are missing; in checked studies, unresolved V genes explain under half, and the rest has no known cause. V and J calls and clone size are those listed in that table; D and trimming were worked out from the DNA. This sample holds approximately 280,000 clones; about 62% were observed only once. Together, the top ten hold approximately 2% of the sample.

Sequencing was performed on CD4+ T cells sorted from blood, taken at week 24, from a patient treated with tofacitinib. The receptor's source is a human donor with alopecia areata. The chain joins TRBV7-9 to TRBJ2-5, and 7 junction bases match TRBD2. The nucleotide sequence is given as TGTGCCAGCAGCTCTAGACTAGCCGGGGAGACCCAGTACTTC. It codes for CASSSRLAGETQYF.